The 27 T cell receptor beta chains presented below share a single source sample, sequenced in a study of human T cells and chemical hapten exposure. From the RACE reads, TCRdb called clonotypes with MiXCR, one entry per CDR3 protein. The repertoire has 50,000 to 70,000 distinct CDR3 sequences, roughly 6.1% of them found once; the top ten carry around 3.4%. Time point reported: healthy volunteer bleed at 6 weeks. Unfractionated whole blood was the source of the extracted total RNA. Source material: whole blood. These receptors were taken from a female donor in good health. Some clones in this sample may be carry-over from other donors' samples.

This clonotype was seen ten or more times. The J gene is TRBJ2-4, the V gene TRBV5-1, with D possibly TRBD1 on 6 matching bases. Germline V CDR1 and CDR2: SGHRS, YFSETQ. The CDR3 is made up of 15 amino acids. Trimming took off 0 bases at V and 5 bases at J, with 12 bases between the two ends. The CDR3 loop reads CASSLDRVQENIQYF. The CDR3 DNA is TGCGCCAGCAGCTTGGACAGGGTTCAGGAAAACATTCAGTACTTC.

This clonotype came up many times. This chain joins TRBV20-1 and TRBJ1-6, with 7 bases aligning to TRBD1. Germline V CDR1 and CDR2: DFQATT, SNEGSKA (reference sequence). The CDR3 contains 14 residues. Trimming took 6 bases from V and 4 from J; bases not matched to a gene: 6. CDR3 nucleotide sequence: TGCAGTGCCCTTTTGACAGGGTATAATTCACCCCTCCACTTT. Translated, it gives CSALLTGYNSPLHF.

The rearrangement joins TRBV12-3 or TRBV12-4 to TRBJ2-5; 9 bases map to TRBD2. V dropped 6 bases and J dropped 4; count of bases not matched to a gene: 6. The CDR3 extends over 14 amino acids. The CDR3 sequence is CASRVAGAGETQYF. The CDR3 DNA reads TGTGCCAGCAGAGTAGCGGGAGCGGGAGAGACCCAGTACTTC.

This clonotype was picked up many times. CDR3 amino acids: CSASPPLSTDTQYF. The CDR3 DNA is TGCAGTGCTAGCCCCCCCCTAAGCACAGATACGCAGTATTTT. J is TRBJ2-3 and V is TRBV20-1; D call uncertain. Trimming removed 3 bases from V and 0 bases from J, with 10 bases in between. The CDR3 covers 14 residues. Germline V gene lookup returns CDR1 DFQATT and CDR2 SNEGSKA (reference sequence).

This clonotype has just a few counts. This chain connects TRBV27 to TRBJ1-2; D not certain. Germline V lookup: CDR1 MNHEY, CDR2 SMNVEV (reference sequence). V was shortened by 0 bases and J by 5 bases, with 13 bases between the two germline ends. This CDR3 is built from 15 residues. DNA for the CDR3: TGTGCCAGCAGTTTATCGTGGCCTAACACATATGGCTACACCTTC. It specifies CASSLSWPNTYGYTF.

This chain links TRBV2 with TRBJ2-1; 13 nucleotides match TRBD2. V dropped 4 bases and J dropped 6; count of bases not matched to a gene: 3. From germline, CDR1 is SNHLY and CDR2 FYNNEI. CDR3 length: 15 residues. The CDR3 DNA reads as TGTGCCAGCAGTGTGGGACTAGCGGGAACCAATGAGCAGTTCTTC. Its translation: CASSVGLAGTNEQFF.

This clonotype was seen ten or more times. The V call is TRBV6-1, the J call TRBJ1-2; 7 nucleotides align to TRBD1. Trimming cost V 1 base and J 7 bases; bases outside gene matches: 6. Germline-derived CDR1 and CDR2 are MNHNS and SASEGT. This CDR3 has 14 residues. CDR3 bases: TGTGCCAGCAGTGAAGTAGGGGGCCAGTCTGGCTACACCTTC. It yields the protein CASSEVGGQSGYTF.

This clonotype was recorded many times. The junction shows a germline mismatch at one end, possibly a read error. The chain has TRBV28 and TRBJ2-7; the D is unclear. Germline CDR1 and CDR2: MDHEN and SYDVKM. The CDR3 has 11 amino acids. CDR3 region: CASSTYSQANF. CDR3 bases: TGTGCCAGCAGTACTTATAGCCAGGCAAACTTC.

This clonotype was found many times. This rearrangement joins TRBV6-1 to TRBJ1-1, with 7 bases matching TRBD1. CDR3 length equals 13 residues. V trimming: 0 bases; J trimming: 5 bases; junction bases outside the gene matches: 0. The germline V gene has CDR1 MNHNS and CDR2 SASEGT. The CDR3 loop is CASSEARGTEAFF. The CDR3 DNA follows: TGTGCCAGCAGTGAAGCCAGGGGGACTGAAGCTTTCTTT.

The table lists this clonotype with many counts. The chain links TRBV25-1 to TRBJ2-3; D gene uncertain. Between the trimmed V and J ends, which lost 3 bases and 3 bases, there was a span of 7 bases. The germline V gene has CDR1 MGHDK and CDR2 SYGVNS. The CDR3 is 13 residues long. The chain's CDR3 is CASSDGVTDTQYF. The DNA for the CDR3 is TGTGCCAGCAGTGATGGGGTGACAGATACGCAGTATTTT.

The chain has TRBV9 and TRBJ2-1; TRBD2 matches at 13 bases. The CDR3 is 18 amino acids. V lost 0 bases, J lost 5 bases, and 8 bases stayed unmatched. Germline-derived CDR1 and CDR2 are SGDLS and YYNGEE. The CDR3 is CASSVAGTSGAGDNEQFF. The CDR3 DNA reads TGTGCCAGCAGCGTAGCCGGGACTAGCGGGGCTGGGGACAATGAGCAGTTCTTC.

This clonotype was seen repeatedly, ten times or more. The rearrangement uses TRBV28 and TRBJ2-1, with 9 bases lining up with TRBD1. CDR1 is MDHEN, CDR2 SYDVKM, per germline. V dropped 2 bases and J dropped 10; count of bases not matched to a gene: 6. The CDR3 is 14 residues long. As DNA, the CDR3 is TGTGCCAGCAGTTTAAGGGACAGGGTCGCCGAGCAGTTCTTC. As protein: CASSLRDRVAEQFF.

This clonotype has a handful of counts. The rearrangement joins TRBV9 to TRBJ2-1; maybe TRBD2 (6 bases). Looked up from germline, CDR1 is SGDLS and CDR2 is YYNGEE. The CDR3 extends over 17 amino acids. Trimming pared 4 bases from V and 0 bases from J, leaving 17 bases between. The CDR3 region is CASSRTSSVSSYNEQFF. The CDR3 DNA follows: TGTGCCAGCAGCCGAACCTCTAGCGTTAGCTCCTACAATGAGCAGTTCTTC.

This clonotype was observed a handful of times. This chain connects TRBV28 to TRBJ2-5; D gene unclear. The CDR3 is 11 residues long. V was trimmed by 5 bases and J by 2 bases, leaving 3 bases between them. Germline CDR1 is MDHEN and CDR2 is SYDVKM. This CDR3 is CASSHQETQYF. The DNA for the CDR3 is TGTGCCAGCAGTCATCAAGAGACCCAGTACTTC. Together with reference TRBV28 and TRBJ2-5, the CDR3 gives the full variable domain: DVKVTQSSRYLVKRTGEKVFLECVQDMDHENMFWYRQDPGLGLRLIYFSYDVKMKEKGDIPEGYSVSREKKERFSLILESASTNQTSMYLCASSHQETQYFGPGTRLLVL.

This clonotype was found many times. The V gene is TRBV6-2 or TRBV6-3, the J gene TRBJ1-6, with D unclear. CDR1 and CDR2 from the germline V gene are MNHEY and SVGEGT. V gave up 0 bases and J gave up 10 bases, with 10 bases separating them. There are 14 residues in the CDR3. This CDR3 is CASSYSWRRSPLHF. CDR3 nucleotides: TGTGCCAGCAGTTACTCGTGGAGGCGGTCACCCCTCCACTTT.

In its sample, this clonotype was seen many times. The CDR3 coding sequence is TGTGCCAGCAGTTACGCGGGTTCCTATGGCTACACCTTC. This codes for CASSYAGSYGYTF. This rearrangement joins TRBV6-2 or TRBV6-3 to TRBJ1-2; D is uncertain. CDR3 length equals 13 residues. Germline values: CDR1 MNHEY, CDR2 SVGEGT. V was clipped by 2 bases and J by 4 bases, with 8 bases between them.

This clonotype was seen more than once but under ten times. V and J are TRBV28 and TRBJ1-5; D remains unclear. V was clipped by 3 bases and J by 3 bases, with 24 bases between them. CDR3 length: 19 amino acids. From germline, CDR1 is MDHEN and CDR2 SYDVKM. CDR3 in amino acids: CASSFLRVSFLRSNQPQHF. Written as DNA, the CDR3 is TGTGCCAGCAGTTTTCTTCGTGTGTCGTTTTTGCGGTCCAATCAGCCCCAGCATTTT.

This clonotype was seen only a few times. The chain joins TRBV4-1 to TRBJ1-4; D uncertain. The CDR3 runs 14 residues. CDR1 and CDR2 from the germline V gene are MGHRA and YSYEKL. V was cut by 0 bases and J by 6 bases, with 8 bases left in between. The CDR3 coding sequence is TGCGCCAGCAGCCAAGAGACCGGGGATGAAAAACTGTTTTTT. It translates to CASSQETGDEKLFF.

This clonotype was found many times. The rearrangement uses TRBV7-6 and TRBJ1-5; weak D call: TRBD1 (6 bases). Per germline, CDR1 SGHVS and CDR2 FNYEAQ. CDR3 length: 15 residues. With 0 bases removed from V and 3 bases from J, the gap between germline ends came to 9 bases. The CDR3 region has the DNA TGTGCCAGCAGCTTAGCGGCAGGGGCCAATCAGCCCCAGCATTTT. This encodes CASSLAAGANQPQHF.

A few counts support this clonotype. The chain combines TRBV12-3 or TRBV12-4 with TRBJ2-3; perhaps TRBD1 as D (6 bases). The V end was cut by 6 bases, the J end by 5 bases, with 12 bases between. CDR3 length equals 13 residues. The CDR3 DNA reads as TGTGCCAGCAGACCCTTACAGGGAGATACGCAGTATTTT. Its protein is CASRPLQGDTQYF.

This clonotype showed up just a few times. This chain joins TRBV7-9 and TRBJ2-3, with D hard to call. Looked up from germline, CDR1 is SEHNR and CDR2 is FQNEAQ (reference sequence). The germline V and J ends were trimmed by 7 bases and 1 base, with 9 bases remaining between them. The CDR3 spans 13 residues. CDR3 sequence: CASNGGGTDTQYF. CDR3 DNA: TGTGCCAGCAACGGCGGCGGCACAGATACGCAGTATTTT.

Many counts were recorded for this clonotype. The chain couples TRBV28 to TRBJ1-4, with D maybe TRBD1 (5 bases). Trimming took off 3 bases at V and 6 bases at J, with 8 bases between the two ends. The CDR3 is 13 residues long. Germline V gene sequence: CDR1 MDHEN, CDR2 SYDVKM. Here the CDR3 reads CASSFGRDEKLFF. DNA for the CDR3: TGTGCCAGCAGTTTTGGCAGGGATGAAAAACTGTTTTTT.

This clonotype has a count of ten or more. The CDR3 region is CASSLDLREKADTQYF. In DNA form, the CDR3 reads TGCGCCAGCAGCTTGGATTTGCGGGAGAAGGCAGATACGCAGTATTTT. This chain connects TRBV5-1 to TRBJ2-3, with 7 bases that match TRBD2. Germline CDR1 and CDR2: SGHRS and YFSETQ. V dropped 0 bases and J dropped 4; count of bases not matched to a gene: 8. The CDR3 length is 16 residues.

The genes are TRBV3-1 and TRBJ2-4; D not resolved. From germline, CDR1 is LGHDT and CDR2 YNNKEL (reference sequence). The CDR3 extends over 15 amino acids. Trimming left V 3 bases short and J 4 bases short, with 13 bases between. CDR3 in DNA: TGTGCCAGCAGCCAGTGGCAGTCTGGGAAAAACATTCAGTACTTC. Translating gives CASSQWQSGKNIQYF.

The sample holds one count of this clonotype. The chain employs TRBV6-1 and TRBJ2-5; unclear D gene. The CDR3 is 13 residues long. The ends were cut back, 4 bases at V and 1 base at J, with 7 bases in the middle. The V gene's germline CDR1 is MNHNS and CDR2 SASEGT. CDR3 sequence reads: CASSGQAQETQYF. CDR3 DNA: TGTGCCAGCAGTGGGCAGGCCCAAGAGACCCAGTACTTC.

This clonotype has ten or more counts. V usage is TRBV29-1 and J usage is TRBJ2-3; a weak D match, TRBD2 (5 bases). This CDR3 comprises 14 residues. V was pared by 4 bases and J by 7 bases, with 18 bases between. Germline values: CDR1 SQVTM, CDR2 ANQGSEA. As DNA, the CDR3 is TGCAGCGTTGTACTAGTTTCTTCCCCCTATACGCAGTATTTT. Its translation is CSVVLVSSPYTQYF.

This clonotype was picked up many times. In DNA form, the CDR3 reads TGTGCCAGCAGCTTGGGTCCGACAGGGTTCAACACTGAAGCTTTCTTT. Translating gives CASSLGPTGFNTEAFF. J is TRBJ1-1 and V is TRBV5-6; TRBD1 aligns across 7 bases. CDR3 length equals 16 residues. V shed 0 bases and J 2 bases; nucleotides not matched to a gene: 7. Germline V gene data show CDR1 as SGHDT and CDR2 as YYEEEE.